This T cell receptor beta chain was sequenced in a study of cytomegalovirus exposure and HLA in healthy donors. A multiplex PCR was run with 60 Vbeta primers and 13 Jbeta primers. This table comes from immunoSEQ multiplex PCR, and its TCRdb copy is limited to in-frame clones, with some not included. The sample includes more than 100,000 clones, just over 15% of them seen just once. The length of the CDR3 is 15 residues. Germline loops: CDR1 MDHEN, CDR2 SYDVKM. Trimming removed 0 bases from V and 2 bases from J, with 8 bases in between. The specimen was PBMCs. The TCR was taken from a woman between 18 and 30 years old in good health and CMV-seronegative. The chain uses TRBV28 and TRBJ1-3; TRBD1 might be the D (6 bases). CDR3 region: CASSLWQGTGNTIYF. CDR3 nucleotide sequence: TGTGCCAGCAGTTTATGGCAGGGGACTGGAAACACCATATATTTT.